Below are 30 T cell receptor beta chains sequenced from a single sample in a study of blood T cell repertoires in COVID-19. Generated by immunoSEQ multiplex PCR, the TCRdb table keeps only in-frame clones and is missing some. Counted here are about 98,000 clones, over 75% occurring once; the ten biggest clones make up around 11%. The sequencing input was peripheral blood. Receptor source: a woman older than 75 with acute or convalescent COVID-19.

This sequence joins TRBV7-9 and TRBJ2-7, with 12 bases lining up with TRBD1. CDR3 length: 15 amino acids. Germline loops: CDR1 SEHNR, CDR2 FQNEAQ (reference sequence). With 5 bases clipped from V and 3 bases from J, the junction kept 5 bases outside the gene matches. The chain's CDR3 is CASSAGQGAFYEQYF. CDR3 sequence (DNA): TGTGCCAGCAGCGCGGGACAGGGGGCTTTCTACGAGCAGTACTTC. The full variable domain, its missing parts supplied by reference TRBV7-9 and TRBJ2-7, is DTGVSQNPRHKITKRGQNVTFRCDPISEHNRLYWYRQTLGQGPEFLTYFQNEAQLEKSRLLSDRFSAERPKGSFSTLEIQRTEQGDSAMYLCASSAGQGAFYEQYFGPGTRLTVT.

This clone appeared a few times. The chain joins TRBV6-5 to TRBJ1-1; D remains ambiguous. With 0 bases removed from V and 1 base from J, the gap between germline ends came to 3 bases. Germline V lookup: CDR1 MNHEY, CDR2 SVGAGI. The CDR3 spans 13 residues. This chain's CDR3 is CASSYSANTEAFF. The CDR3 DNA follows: TGTGCCAGCAGTTACTCGGCGAACACTGAAGCTTTCTTT.

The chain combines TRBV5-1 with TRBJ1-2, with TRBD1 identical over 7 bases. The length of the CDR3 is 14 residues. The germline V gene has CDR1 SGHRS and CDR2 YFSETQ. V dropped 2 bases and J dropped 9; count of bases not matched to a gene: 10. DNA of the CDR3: TGCGCCAGCAGCTTAAGCTCGGGACAGCGAAGCTACACCTTC. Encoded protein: CASSLSSGQRSYTF.

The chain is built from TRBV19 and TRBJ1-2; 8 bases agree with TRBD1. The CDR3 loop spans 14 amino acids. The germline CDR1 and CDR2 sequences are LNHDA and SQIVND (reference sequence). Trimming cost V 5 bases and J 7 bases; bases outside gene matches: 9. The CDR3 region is CASSLRDRLLGYTF. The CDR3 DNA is TGTGCCAGTAGTCTTCGGGACAGGCTTCTTGGCTACACCTTC.

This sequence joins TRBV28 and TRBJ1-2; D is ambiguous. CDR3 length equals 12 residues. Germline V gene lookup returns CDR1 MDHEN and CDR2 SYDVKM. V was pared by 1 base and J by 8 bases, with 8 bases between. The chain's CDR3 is CASSLSIRGYTF. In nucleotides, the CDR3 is TGTGCCAGCAGTTTATCGATTCGGGGCTACACCTTC.

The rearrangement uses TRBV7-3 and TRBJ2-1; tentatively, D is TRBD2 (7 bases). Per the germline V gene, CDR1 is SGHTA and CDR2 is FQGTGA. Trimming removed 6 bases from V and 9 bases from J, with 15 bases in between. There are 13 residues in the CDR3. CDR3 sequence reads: CASSLGGGVEQFF. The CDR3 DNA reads TGTGCCAGCAGTTTAGGAGGGGGGGTTGAGCAGTTCTTC.

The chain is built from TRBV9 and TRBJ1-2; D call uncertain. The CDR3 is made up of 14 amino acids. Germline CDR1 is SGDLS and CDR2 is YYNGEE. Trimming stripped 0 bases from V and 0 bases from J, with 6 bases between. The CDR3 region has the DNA TGTGCCAGCAGCGTAGCTTCCGCTAACTATGGCTACACCTTC. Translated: CASSVASANYGYTF.

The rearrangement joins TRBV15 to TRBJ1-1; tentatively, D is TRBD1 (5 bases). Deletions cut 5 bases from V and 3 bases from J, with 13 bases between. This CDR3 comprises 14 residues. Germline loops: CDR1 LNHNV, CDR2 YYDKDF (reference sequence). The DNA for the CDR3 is TGTGCCACCAGCCTTGTTACAGGATACACTGAAGCTTTCTTT. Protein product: CATSLVTGYTEAFF.

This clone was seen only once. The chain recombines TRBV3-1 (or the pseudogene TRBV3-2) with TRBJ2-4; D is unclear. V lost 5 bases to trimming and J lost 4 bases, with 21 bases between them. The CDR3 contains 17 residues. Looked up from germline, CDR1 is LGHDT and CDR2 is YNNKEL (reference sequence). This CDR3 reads CASSWANPIQRKNIQYF. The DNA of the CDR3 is TGTGCCAGCAGCTGGGCGAATCCCATTCAAAGAAAAAACATTCAGTACTTC.

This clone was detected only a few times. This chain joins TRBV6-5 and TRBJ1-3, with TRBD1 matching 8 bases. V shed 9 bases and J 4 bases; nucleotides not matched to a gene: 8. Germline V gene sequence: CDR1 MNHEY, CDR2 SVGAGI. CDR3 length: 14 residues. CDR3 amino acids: CASEDRGTGNTIYF. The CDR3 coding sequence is TGTGCCAGTGAAGACAGGGGAACAGGAAACACCATATATTTT.

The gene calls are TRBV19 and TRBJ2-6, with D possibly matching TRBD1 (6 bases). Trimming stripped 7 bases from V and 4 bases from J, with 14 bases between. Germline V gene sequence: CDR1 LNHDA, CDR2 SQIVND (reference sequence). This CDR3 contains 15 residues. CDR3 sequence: CASTRGSAGANVLTF. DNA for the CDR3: TGTGCCAGTACCAGGGGCAGTGCAGGGGCCAACGTCCTGACTTTC.

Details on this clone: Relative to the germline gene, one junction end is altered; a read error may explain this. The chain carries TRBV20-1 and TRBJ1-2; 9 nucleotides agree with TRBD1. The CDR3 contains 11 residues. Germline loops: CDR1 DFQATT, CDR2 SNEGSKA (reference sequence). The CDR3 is CSAPLRQGVVF. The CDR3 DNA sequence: TGCAGTGCTCCGCTCCGACAGGGGGTCGTCTTC.

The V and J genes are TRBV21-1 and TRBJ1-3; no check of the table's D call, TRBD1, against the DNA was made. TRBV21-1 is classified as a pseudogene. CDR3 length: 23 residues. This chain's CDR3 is CASSTPRAGTGGCREFSGNTIYF. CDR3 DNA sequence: TGTGCCAGCAGCACACCCAGGGCCGGGACAGGGGGCTGCAGAGAATTCTCTGGAAACACCATATATTTT.

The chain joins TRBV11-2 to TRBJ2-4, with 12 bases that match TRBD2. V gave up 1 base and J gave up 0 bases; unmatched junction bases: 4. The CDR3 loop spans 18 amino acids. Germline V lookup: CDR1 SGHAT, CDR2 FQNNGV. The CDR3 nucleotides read TGTGCCAGCAGCTTAGGGCTAGCGGGGGGGCTAGCCAAAAACATTCAGTACTTC. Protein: CASSLGLAGGLAKNIQYF. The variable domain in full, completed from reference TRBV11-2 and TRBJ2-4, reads EAGVAQSPRYKIIEKRQSVAFWCNPISGHATLYWYQQILGQGPKLLIQFQNNGVVDDSQLPKDRFSAERLKGVDSTLKIQPAKLEDSAVYLCASSLGLAGGLAKNIQYFGAGTRLSVL.

In DNA form, the CDR3 reads TGTGCCAGCAGCCGAGGGCCAAACCAAGAGACCCAGTACTTC. Translated, it gives CASSRGPNQETQYF. The chain carries TRBV5-5 and TRBJ2-5; a weak D match, TRBD2 (5 bases). Trimming stripped 4 bases from V and 0 bases from J, with 10 bases between. This CDR3 is 14 amino acids long. Germline values: CDR1 SGHKS, CDR2 YYEKEE (reference sequence).

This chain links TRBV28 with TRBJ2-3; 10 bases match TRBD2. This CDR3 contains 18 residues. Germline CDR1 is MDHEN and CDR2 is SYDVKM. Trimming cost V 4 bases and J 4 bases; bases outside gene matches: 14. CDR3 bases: TGTGCCAGCAGTTCCTTTAGCGGGGGGCATCATATCCCAGATACGCAGTATTTT. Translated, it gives CASSSFSGGHHIPDTQYF.

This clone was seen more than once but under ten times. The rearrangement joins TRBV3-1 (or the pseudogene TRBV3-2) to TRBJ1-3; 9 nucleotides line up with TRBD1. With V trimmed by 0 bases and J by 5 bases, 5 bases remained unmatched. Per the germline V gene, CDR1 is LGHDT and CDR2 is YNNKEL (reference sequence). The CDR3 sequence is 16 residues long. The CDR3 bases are TGTGCCAGCAGCCAAGATCGAGGGACAGGGAGAAACACCATATATTTT. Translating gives CASSQDRGTGRNTIYF.

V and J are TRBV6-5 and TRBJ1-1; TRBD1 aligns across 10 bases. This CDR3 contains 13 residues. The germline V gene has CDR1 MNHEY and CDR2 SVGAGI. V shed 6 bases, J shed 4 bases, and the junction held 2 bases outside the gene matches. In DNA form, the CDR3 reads TGTGCCAGCAGCGACAGGGGGCTCACTGAAGCTTTCTTT. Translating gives CASSDRGLTEAFF.

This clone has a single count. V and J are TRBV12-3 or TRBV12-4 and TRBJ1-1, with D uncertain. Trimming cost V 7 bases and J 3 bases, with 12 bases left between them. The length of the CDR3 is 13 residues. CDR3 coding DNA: TGTGCCAGCACCCCCGGCGGGTACACTGAAGCTTTCTTT. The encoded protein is CASTPGGYTEAFF.

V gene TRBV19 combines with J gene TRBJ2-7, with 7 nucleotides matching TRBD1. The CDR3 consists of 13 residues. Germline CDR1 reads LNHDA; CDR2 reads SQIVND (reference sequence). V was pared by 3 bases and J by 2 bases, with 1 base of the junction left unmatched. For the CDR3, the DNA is TGTGCCAGTAGTATCGACAGGGCCTACGAGCAGTACTTC. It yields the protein CASSIDRAYEQYF.

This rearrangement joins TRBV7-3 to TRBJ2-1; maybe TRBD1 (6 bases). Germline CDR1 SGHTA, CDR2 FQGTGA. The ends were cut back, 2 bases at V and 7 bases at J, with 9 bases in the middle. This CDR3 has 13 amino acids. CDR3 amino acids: CASSLFQGNEQFF. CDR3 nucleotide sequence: TGTGCCAGCAGCTTATTCCAGGGGAATGAGCAGTTCTTC.

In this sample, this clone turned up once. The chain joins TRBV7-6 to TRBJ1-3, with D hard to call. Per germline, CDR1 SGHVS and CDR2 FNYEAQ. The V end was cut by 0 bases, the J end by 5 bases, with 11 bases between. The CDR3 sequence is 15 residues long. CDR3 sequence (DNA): TGTGCCAGCAGCTTAGCGACCGGGAGTAGAAACACCATATATTTT. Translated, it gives CASSLATGSRNTIYF.

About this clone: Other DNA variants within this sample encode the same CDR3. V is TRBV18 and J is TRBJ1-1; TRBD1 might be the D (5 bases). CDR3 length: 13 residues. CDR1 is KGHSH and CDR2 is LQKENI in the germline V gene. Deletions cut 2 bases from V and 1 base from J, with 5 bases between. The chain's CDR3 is CASSPGQNTEAFF. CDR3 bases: TGTGCCAGCTCACCAGGACAGAACACTGAAGCTTTCTTT.

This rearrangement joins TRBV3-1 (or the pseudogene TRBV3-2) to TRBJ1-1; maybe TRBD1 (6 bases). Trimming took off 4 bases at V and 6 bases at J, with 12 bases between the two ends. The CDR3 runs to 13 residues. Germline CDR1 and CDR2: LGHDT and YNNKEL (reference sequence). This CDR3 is CASSLYGGPEAFF. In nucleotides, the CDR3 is TGTGCCAGCAGCCTGTATGGGGGCCCTGAAGCTTTCTTT.

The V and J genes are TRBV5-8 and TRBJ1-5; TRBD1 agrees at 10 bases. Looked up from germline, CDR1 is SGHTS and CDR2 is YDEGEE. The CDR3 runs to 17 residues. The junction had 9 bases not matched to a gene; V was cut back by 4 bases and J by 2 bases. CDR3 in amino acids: CASSTRGQGRGNQPQHF. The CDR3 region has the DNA TGTGCCAGCAGCACCCGGGGACAGGGGAGGGGCAATCAGCCCCAGCATTTT.

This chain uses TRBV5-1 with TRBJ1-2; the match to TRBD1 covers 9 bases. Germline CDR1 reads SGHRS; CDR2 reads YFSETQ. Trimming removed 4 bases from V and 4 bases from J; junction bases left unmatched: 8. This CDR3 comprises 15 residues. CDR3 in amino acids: CASSAGDREVYGYTF. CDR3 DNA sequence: TGCGCCAGCAGCGCCGGGGACAGGGAGGTCTATGGCTACACCTTC.

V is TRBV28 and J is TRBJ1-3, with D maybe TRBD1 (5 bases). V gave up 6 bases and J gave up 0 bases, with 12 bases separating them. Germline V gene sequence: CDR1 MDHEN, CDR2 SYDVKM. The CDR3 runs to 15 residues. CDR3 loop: CASSRDSNSGNTIYF. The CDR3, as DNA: TGTGCCAGCAGCCGTGACAGTAACTCTGGAAACACCATATATTTT. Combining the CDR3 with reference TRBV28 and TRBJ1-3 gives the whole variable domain DVKVTQSSRYLVKRTGEKVFLECVQDMDHENMFWYRQDPGLGLRLIYFSYDVKMKEKGDIPEGYSVSREKKERFSLILESASTNQTSMYLCASSRDSNSGNTIYFGEGSWLTVV.

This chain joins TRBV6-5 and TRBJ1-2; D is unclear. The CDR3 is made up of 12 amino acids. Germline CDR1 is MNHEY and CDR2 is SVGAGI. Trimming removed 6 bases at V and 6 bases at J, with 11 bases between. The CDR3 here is CASRRGEDGYTF. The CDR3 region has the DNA TGTGCCAGCAGACGTGGGGAGGATGGCTACACCTTC.

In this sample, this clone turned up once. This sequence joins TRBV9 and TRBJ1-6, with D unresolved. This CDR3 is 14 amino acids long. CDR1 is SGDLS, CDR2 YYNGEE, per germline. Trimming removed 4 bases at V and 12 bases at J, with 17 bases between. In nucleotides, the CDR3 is TGTGCCAGCAGCTCAAACGCCCAAACAAGACCCCTCCACTTT. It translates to CASSSNAQTRPLHF.

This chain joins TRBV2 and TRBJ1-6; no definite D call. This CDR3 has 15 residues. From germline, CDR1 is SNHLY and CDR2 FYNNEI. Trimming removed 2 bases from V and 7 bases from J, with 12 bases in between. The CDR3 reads CASSELLGRNSPLHF. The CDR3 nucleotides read TGTGCCAGCAGTGAACTTTTAGGGAGGAATTCACCCCTCCACTTT.